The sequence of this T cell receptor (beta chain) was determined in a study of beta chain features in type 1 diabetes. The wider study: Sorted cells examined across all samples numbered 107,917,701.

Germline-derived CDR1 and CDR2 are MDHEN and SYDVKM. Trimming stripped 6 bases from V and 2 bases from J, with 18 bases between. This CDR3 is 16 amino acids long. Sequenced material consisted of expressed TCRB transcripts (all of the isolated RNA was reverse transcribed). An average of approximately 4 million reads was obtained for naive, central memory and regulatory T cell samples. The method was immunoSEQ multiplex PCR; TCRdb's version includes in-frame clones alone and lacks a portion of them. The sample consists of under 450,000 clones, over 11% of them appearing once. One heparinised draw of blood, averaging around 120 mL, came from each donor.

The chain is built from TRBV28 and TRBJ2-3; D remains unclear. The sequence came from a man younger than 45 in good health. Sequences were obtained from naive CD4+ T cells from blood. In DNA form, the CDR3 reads TGTGCCAGCAGCCTGTCATGGGTGGAAAACACAGATACGCAGTATTTT. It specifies CASSLSWVENTDTQYF.